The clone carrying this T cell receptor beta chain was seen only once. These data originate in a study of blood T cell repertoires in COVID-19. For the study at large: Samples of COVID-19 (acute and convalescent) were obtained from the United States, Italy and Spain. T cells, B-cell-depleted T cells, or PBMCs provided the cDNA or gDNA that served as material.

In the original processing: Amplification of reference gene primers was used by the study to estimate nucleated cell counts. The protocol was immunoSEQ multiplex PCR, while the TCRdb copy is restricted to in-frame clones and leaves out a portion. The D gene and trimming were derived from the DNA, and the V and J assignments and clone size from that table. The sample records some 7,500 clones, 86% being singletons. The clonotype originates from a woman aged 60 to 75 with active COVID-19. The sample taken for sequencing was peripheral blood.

The chain's CDR3 is CAISEPGRKAFF. CDR3 in DNA: TGTGCCATCAGTGAGCCAGGGCGGAAAGCTTTCTTT. V and J are TRBV10-3 and TRBJ1-1, with a tentative D call TRBD1 (5 bases). Germline CDR1 reads ENHRY; CDR2 reads SYGVKD. Trimming took 2 bases from V and 9 from J, leaving 10 bases between them. CDR3 length: 12 residues.